This T cell receptor (beta chain) was found in a study of blood T cell repertoires in COVID-19. Generated by immunoSEQ multiplex PCR, the TCRdb table keeps only in-frame clones and is missing some. The table has tens of thousands of clones, 75% to 95% seen once. Germline loops: CDR1 SGHVS, CDR2 FQNEAQ. V was clipped by 5 bases and J by 6 bases, with 17 bases between them. The length of the CDR3 is 14 residues. The chain combines TRBV7-8 with TRBJ2-7; a weak D match, TRBD2 (6 bases). The sample consisted of peripheral blood. This TCR came from a woman aged 45-65 years in a cohort sampled during active COVID-19. Written as DNA, the CDR3 is TGTGCCAGCAGCCTCCGGGACGGGACTCTCGAGCAGTACTTC. Translated, it gives CASSLRDGTLEQYF.